The 30 T cell receptor beta chains reported below all come from one sample, sequenced in a study of CD8 T cells in Susac syndrome. An input of roughly 0.5 to 1 ug of RNA was subjected to reverse transcription using random hexamers. TCRdb used MiXCR to reprocess the immunoSEQ multiplex PCR reads, holding one entry per CDR3 protein. The repertoire holds more than 150,000 distinct CDR3 sequences, around 96% seen once, with 0.2% to 0.25% in the top ten. The sample was CD8+ T cells from PBMCs. These TCRs come from a human donor with multiple sclerosis.

The chain links TRBV19 to TRBJ2-3; D perhaps matches TRBD2 (5 bases). Germline-derived CDR1 and CDR2 are LNHDA and SQIVND (reference sequence). This CDR3 is 19 amino acids long. Trimming took off 3 bases at V and 6 bases at J, with 28 bases between the two ends. The CDR3 bases are TGTGCCAGTAGTATCCTTGTCATTCGGGGTGACCCGCGTTGGGATACGCAGTATTTT. Translation: CASSILVIRGDPRWDTQYF.

The rearrangement joins TRBV7-9 to TRBJ1-4, with TRBD1 matching over 7 bases. V lost 4 bases and J lost 1; bases outside the gene matches: 3. CDR1 is SEHNR, CDR2 FQNEAQ, per germline (reference sequence). The CDR3 length is 15 residues. The CDR3: CASSSTGRTNEKLFF. The CDR3 region has the DNA TGTGCCAGCAGCTCGACAGGGAGAACTAATGAAAAACTGTTTTTT.

V and J are TRBV7-9 and TRBJ2-3; possible D gene TRBD2, 5 bases. Germline lookup yields CDR1 SEHNR and CDR2 FQNEAQ (reference sequence). There are 16 residues in the CDR3. V lost 6 bases and J lost 5, with 21 bases in between. This CDR3 reads CASSPPGTSVQDTQYF. The CDR3 bases are TGTGCCAGCAGTCCCCCCGGCACTAGTGTGCAAGATACGCAGTATTTT.

The chain links TRBV12-3 or TRBV12-4 to TRBJ1-6; D not certain. The germline V and J ends were trimmed by 1 base and 0 bases, with 4 bases remaining between them. The CDR3 sequence is 15 residues long. The CDR3 bases are TGTGCCAGCAGTTTAGTGGGCTCCTATAATTCACCCCTCCACTTT. Residues: CASSLVGSYNSPLHF.

The J gene is TRBJ1-1, the V gene TRBV11-2; D not certain. V was clipped by 4 bases and J by 1 base, with 7 bases between them. The CDR3 is 13 residues long. The V gene's germline CDR1 is SGHAT and CDR2 FQNNGV. CDR3 in DNA: TGTGCCAGCAGCTATGGCGAGAACACTGAAGCTTTCTTT. Protein product: CASSYGENTEAFF.

V is TRBV3-1 and J is TRBJ2-5; D remains unclear. Germline V gives CDR1 LGHDT, CDR2 YNNKEL (reference sequence). The CDR3 totals 18 residues. The V and J ends lost 2 bases and 4 bases respectively, with 23 bases between them. In DNA, the CDR3 is TGTGCCAGCAGCCAAAATCCCCCTGCCGGGTATAATGGAGAGACCCAGTACTTC. Its translation is CASSQNPPAGYNGETQYF.

The V and J genes are TRBV9 and TRBJ2-7; unclear D gene. V lost 5 bases to trimming and J lost 0 bases, with 15 bases between them. The germline CDR1 and CDR2 sequences are SGDLS and YYNGEE. The CDR3 loop spans 15 amino acids. The CDR3 sequence is CASSPTIIPSYEQYF. The CDR3 nucleotides are TGTGCCAGCAGTCCTACCATTATTCCCTCCTACGAGCAGTACTTC. Combining the CDR3 with reference TRBV9 and TRBJ2-7 gives the whole variable domain DSGVTQTPKHLITATGQRVTLRCSPRSGDLSVYWYQQSLDQGLQFLIQYYNGEERAKGNILERFSAQQFPDLHSELNLSSLELGDSALYFCASSPTIIPSYEQYFGPGTRLTVT.

V gene TRBV30 combines with J gene TRBJ2-7; D possibly corresponds to TRBD1 (5 bases). This CDR3 is built from 17 residues. Germline CDR1 GTSNPN, CDR2 SVGIG (reference sequence). Trimming pared 0 bases from V and 4 bases from J, leaving 22 bases between. The CDR3 sequence is CAWSVLTELSPRYEQYF. CDR3 nucleotides: TGTGCCTGGAGTGTACTGACAGAGCTGTCTCCGCGGTACGAGCAGTACTTC.

This rearrangement joins TRBV2 to TRBJ2-3, with 7 bases lining up with TRBD2. V was pared by 3 bases and J by 2 bases, with 11 bases of the junction left unmatched. Germline values: CDR1 SNHLY, CDR2 FYNNEI. The CDR3 has 17 amino acids. In DNA form, the CDR3 reads TGTGCCAGCAGTGAGCTCGGCGGGGGTTCTCTCACAGATACGCAGTATTTT. It encodes CASSELGGGSLTDTQYF.

The chain employs TRBV2 and TRBJ2-1; no firm D call. V was clipped by 2 bases and J by 4 bases, with 6 bases between them. The CDR3 sequence is 13 residues long. Germline V gene sequence: CDR1 SNHLY, CDR2 FYNNEI. For the CDR3, the DNA is TGTGCCAGCAGTGAATCCCCATACAATGAGCAGTTCTTC. This sequence encodes CASSESPYNEQFF. The whole variable domain, filled in from reference TRBV2 and TRBJ2-1, reads EPEVTQTPSHQVTQMGQEVILRCVPISNHLYFYWYRQILGQKVEFLVSFYNNEISEKSEIFDDQFSVERPDGSNFTLKIRSTKLEDSAMYFCASSESPYNEQFFGPGTRLTVL.

The J gene is TRBJ2-7, the V gene TRBV9, with TRBD2 matching 10 bases. Unmatched junction bases numbered 6, after V lost 3 bases and J lost 0 bases. The CDR3 is made up of 16 amino acids. Germline V gene sequence: CDR1 SGDLS, CDR2 YYNGEE. In DNA, the CDR3 is TGTGCCAGCAGCGCAAGAACTAGCGGGGACTCCTACGAGCAGTACTTC. Amino acid sequence: CASSARTSGDSYEQYF.

The chain is built from TRBV25-1 and TRBJ2-5; possibly TRBD2 for D (6 bases). The CDR3 spans 13 residues. V lost 5 bases and J 6 bases, leaving 13 bases between the germline ends. Per germline, CDR1 MGHDK and CDR2 SYGVNS. Written as DNA, the CDR3 is TGTGCCAGCAGTCGGGACTCGGGAAAGACCCAGTACTTC. Translated: CASSRDSGKTQYF.

This chain links TRBV28 with TRBJ2-1; D perhaps matches TRBD1 (6 bases). The CDR3 spans 14 residues. Looked up from germline, CDR1 is MDHEN and CDR2 is SYDVKM. Trimming took 5 bases from V and 4 from J, leaving 12 bases between them. CDR3 sequence: CASSTGSGYNEQFF. The CDR3 DNA reads as TGTGCCAGCAGTACAGGGTCTGGGTACAATGAGCAGTTCTTC.

This rearrangement joins TRBV9 to TRBJ1-1, with D unclear. CDR1 is SGDLS, CDR2 YYNGEE, per germline. Between the trimmed V and J ends, which lost 7 bases and 7 bases, there was a span of 11 bases. CDR3 length equals 11 residues. The CDR3 reads CASRKGSEAFF. The DNA of the CDR3 is TGTGCCAGCCGTAAAGGGAGTGAAGCTTTCTTT.

The chain couples TRBV27 to TRBJ2-2; 8 nucleotides match TRBD1. The germline V gene has CDR1 MNHEY and CDR2 SMNVEV (reference sequence). This CDR3 contains 14 residues. Trimming removed 5 bases from V and 7 bases from J; junction bases left unmatched: 6. The CDR3 bases are TGTGCCAGCAGTACGGACAGGGCTATCGGGGAGCTGTTTTTT. Translating gives CASSTDRAIGELFF.

The rearrangement uses TRBV12-3 or TRBV12-4 and TRBJ1-5; 7 positions agree with TRBD1. The V segment lost 6 bases and the J segment 6 bases; nucleotides outside the gene matches: 8. The CDR3 loop spans 14 amino acids. The CDR3 reads CASSPDRVPQPQHF. CDR3 DNA: TGTGCCAGCAGCCCCGACAGGGTCCCTCAGCCCCAGCATTTT.

This chain connects TRBV12-3 or TRBV12-4 to TRBJ2-5, with 8 bases identical to TRBD2. The V and J ends lost 2 bases and 5 bases, in that order; junction bases with no gene match: 7. The CDR3 sequence is 15 residues long. The CDR3 sequence: CASSLFGRGAETQYF. The CDR3 bases are TGTGCCAGCAGTTTATTTGGGCGGGGGGCCGAGACCCAGTACTTC.

The CDR3 region is CASSLKTRPYEQYF. The DNA for the CDR3 is TGTGCCAGCAGTCTTAAGACACGTCCCTACGAGCAGTACTTC. This chain links TRBV12-3 or TRBV12-4 with TRBJ2-7; D is unclear. There are 14 residues in the CDR3. Trimming pared 5 bases from V and 2 bases from J, leaving 13 bases between.

The V call is TRBV5-4, the J call TRBJ1-1; 7 bases align to TRBD1. V shed 4 bases, J shed 1 base, and the junction held 4 bases outside the gene matches. The CDR3 runs to 14 residues. The V gene's germline CDR1 is SGHNT and CDR2 YYREEE (reference sequence). The CDR3 sequence is CASSLRDRNTEAFF. CDR3 nucleotides: TGTGCCAGCAGCCTCCGGGACAGGAACACTGAAGCTTTCTTT. The full variable domain, rest sourced from reference TRBV5-4 and TRBJ1-1, is ETGVTQSPTHLIKTRGQQVTLRCSSQSGHNTVSWYQQALGQGPQFIFQYYREEENGRGNFPPRFSGLQFPNYSSELNVNALELDDSALYLCASSLRDRNTEAFFGQGTRLTVV.

The chain employs TRBV9 and TRBJ1-2, with TRBD1 as a possible D gene (5 bases). The V end was cut by 3 bases, the J end by 7 bases, with 19 bases between. Germline V gene data show CDR1 as SGDLS and CDR2 as YYNGEE. The CDR3 loop spans 15 amino acids. This chain's CDR3 is CASSGLGSGQSGYTF. CDR3 DNA: TGTGCCAGCAGCGGACTAGGATCGGGGCAATCTGGCTACACCTTC. The full variable domain, in which reference TRBV9 and TRBJ1-2 provide the parts outside the CDR3, is DSGVTQTPKHLITATGQRVTLRCSPRSGDLSVYWYQQSLDQGLQFLIQYYNGEERAKGNILERFSAQQFPDLHSELNLSSLELGDSALYFCASSGLGSGQSGYTFGSGTRLTVV.

In DNA, the CDR3 is TGTGCCAGCAATCGGGGCTTGGACAGGGTGATAAATGGCTACACCTTC. It translates to CASNRGLDRVINGYTF. The chain is built from TRBV13 and TRBJ1-2, with TRBD1 identical over 8 bases. CDR3 length equals 16 residues. The V gene end was trimmed by 7 bases and the J gene end by 6 bases; junction bases not matched to a gene: 16. Germline V CDR1 and CDR2: PRHDT, FYEKMQ (reference sequence).

The chain recombines TRBV3-1 with TRBJ1-1; 9 nucleotides align to TRBD1. Germline-derived CDR1 and CDR2 are LGHDT and YNNKEL (reference sequence). The CDR3 is made up of 18 amino acids. V lost 0 bases, J lost 1 base, and 9 bases stayed unmatched. This CDR3 is CASSQDPAGTGRNTEAFF. The CDR3 bases are TGTGCCAGCAGCCAAGATCCCGCCGGGACAGGGAGGAACACTGAAGCTTTCTTT.

J is TRBJ2-1 and V is TRBV27; the D call may be TRBD1 or TRBD2 (6 bases each). This CDR3 has 14 amino acids. Germline CDR1 MNHEY, CDR2 SMNVEV (reference sequence). Trimming removed 1 base at V and 12 bases at J, with 16 bases between. In DNA form, the CDR3 reads TGTGCCAGCAGTTTATTCTTATCCGGGGGCGGGCAGTTCTTC. It translates to CASSLFLSGGGQFF.

This rearrangement joins TRBV5-1 to TRBJ1-2, with unresolved D. This CDR3 has 15 amino acids. The ends were cut back, 0 bases at V and 8 bases at J, with 17 bases in the middle. Germline lookup yields CDR1 SGHRS and CDR2 YFSETQ. The CDR3 region has the DNA TGCGCCAGCAGCTTGGAGGAGGGCTCATATGGCGGCTACACCTTC. This gives the protein CASSLEEGSYGGYTF.

The V gene is TRBV9, the J gene TRBJ2-7; D not certain. V was pared by 0 bases and J by 0 bases, with 7 bases between. In germline, CDR1 is SGDLS, CDR2 YYNGEE. The CDR3 totals 14 residues. CDR3 sequence (DNA): TGTGCCAGCAGCGTAGATCCGGACTCCTACGAGCAGTACTTC. Its protein product is CASSVDPDSYEQYF.

The chain joins TRBV15 to TRBJ1-2; 8 nucleotides match TRBD1. Germline V gene data show CDR1 as LNHNV and CDR2 as YYDKDF (reference sequence). The J segment lost 6 bases and the V segment lost 0 bases, leaving 12 bases of the junction unmatched. The CDR3 has 17 amino acids. The CDR3 protein is CATSRDLTGAVINGYTF. CDR3 nucleotide sequence: TGTGCCACCAGCAGAGACCTGACAGGGGCAGTCATTAATGGCTACACCTTC.

J is TRBJ2-5 and V is TRBV14; unclear D gene. Germline CDR1 is SGHDN and CDR2 is FVKESK. V lost 2 bases and J lost 5, with 15 bases in between. This CDR3 is built from 15 residues. The DNA of the CDR3 is TGTGCCAGCAGCCAAAAAGATCGGCAGGAGGAGACCCAGTACTTC. Translated, it gives CASSQKDRQEETQYF.

The genes are TRBV30 and TRBJ1-2; 7 bases are shared with TRBD1. The germline gives CDR1 GTSNPN, CDR2 SVGIG (reference sequence). The CDR3 sequence is 15 residues long. V shed 1 base, J shed 2 bases, and the junction held 7 bases outside the gene matches. DNA of the CDR3: TGTGCCTGGAGTGAACCACAGGGGAAGAACTATGGCTACACCTTC. It yields the protein CAWSEPQGKNYGYTF.

There are a few counts of this clonotype. The chain links TRBV3-1 to TRBJ1-2; 8 nucleotides line up with TRBD1. J lost 3 bases, V lost 1 base, and 7 bases had no gene match. Germline loops: CDR1 LGHDT, CDR2 YNNKEL (reference sequence). The CDR3 spans 16 residues. The CDR3, as DNA: TGTGCCAGCAGCCAAGGGCGGACAGGGCGGGACTATGGCTACACCTTC. Translation: CASSQGRTGRDYGYTF.

This chain connects TRBV20-1 to TRBJ2-7, with D unresolved. The CDR3 has 12 amino acids. The ends were cut back, 3 bases at V and 0 bases at J, with 6 bases in the middle. Germline loops: CDR1 DFQATT, CDR2 SNEGSKA (reference sequence). The DNA of the CDR3 is TGCAGTGCTAGGTGGGGCTCCTACGAGCAGTACTTC. Translating gives CSARWGSYEQYF.